Reported below is one T cell receptor beta chain. What it recognizes is unknown. These data belong to a study of T cells after posttransplantation cyclophosphamide. Findings of the study overall: Later post-transplant blood repertoires were often dominated by donor CD8+ memory clones. Tissue-infiltrating T cells from skin or gut overlapped little with blood T cells. TRB clonality was highly associated with recipient CMV seropositivity and reactivation.

TCRdb's copy holds only in-frame clones and misses some; the assay was immunoSEQ multiplex PCR. This sample has 30,000 or so clones, with over 80% found just once. V was pared by 0 bases and J by 2 bases, with 8 bases between. This CDR3 contains 15 residues. The germline CDR1 and CDR2 sequences are SGDLS and YYNGEE. The naive gate required viable CD3+CD4+ or CD3+CD8+ cells with CCR7+CD45RA+CD45RO-CD95-CD27+CD28+ phenotype. This related bone marrow graft donor gave peripheral blood on the day of marrow donation. Sequenced input: naive CD4+ T cells sorted from PBMCs. V and J are TRBV9 and TRBJ2-2; D remains unclear. This receptor was identified in a woman in her sixties or seventies in good health, CMV-negative, and a related stem cell transplant donor. CDR3 sequence (DNA): TGTGCCAGCAGCGTAGGTACTCCAAACACCGGGGAGCTGTTTTTT. Its translation is CASSVGTPNTGELFF. Together with reference TRBV9 and TRBJ2-2, the CDR3 gives the full variable domain: DSGVTQTPKHLITATGQRVTLRCSPRSGDLSVYWYQQSLDQGLQFLIQYYNGEERAKGNILERFSAQQFPDLHSELNLSSLELGDSALYFCASSVGTPNTGELFFGEGSRLTVL.